This TCR beta chain was observed in a study of cytomegalovirus exposure and HLA in healthy donors. Study overall: As an earlier analysis found, 180 million or so T cells yielded approximately 110 million unique TCR beta sequences.

PCR amplification relied on 60 Vbeta primers (plus 13 Jbeta primers). Repertoires were generated with immunoSEQ multiplex PCR, while TCRdb's copy carries only in-frame clones and drops some. The sample shows 100,000 to 150,000 clones, approximately 86% of them seen only once. Study conclusions and caveats: As immune exposure information, only CMV serostatus was available.

Comment on this clone: Its matching antigen is unknown.

Material: PBMCs. This clonotype was sampled from a boy aged 5-17 years in good health and CMV-seronegative.

The CDR3 nucleotides are TGTGGGGACAGGACCCGACCCCGGACCCAGTACTTC. Its protein product is CGDRTRPRTQYF. The rearrangement uses TRBV27 and TRBJ2-5; 8 positions agree with TRBD1. CDR3 length equals 12 residues. Germline V gene lookup returns CDR1 MNHEY and CDR2 SMNVEV (reference sequence).